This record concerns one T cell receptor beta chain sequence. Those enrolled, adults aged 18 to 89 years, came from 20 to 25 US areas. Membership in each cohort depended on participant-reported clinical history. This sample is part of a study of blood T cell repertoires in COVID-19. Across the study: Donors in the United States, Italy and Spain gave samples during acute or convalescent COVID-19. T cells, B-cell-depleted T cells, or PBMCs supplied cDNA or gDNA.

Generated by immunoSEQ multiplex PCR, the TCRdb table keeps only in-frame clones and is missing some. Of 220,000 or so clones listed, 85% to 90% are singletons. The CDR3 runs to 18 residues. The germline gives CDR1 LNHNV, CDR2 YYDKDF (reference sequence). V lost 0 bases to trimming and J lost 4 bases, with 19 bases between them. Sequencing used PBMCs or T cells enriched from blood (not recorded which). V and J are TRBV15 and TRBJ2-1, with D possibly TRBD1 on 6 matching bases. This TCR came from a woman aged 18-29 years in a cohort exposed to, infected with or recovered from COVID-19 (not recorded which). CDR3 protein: CATSRDRDPSGHYNEQFF. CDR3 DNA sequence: TGTGCCACCAGCAGAGATCGGGACCCTTCGGGACATTACAATGAGCAGTTCTTC.